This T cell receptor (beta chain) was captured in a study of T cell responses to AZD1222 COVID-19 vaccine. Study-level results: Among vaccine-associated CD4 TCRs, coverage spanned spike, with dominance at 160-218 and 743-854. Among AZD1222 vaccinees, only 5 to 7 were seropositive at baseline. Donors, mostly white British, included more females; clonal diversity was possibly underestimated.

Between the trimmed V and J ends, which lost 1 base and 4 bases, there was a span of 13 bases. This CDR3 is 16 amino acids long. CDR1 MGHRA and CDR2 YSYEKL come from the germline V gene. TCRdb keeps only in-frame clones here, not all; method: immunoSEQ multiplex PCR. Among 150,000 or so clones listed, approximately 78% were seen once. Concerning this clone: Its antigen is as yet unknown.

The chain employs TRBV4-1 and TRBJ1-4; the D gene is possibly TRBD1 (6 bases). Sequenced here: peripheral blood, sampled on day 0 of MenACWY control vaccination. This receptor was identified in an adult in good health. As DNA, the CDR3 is TGCGCCAGCAGCCAAGCGGGGGGGCGCGTTAATGAAAAACTGTTTTTT. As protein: CASSQAGGRVNEKLFF.